This TCR beta chain was observed in a study of CD8 T cells in Susac syndrome. Random hexamers were used to reverse transcribe 0.5 to 1 ug of RNA. A single record per CDR3 protein comes from TCRdb applying MiXCR to the immunoSEQ multiplex PCR reads. The sample lists 150,000 to 200,000 distinct CDR3 sequences; 91% were seen once. From germline, CDR1 is SQVTM and CDR2 ANQGSEA. With 1 base removed from V and 6 bases from J, the gap between germline ends came to 10 bases. The CDR3 runs to 13 residues. The TCR sequence derives from a human donor with Susac syndrome. The gene calls are TRBV29-1 and TRBJ1-5; D is possibly TRBD1 (5 bases). The sample was CD4+ T cells from PBMCs. The CDR3 region is CSVEGGIGQPQHF. In DNA form, the CDR3 reads TGCAGCGTTGAAGGGGGCATAGGTCAGCCCCAGCATTTT.